Below are 15 T cell receptor beta chains sequenced from a single sample in a study of OX40 agonist ivuxolimab in advanced cancers. Sequenced by immunoSEQ multiplex PCR; TCRdb stores in-frame clones only, minus some. The sample shows 35,000 to 55,000 clones, about 88% of them seen only once. The sample consisted of CD4+ or CD8+ T cells sorted from blood, taken in a trial of the OX40 agonist ivuxolimab. The receptor source for this set is an adult with an advanced solid tumor such as melanoma, head and neck, liver or kidney cancer.

The chain joins TRBV7-9 to TRBJ2-1; no clear D gene. The CDR3 consists of 14 residues. CDR1 and CDR2 (germline): SEHNR, FQNEAQ (reference sequence). V was trimmed by 1 base and J by 8 bases, leaving 12 bases between them. The CDR3 loop reads CASSLVVLDDEQFF. DNA of the CDR3: TGTGCCAGCAGCTTAGTTGTACTGGACGATGAGCAGTTCTTC.

This chain uses TRBV6-7 with TRBJ2-2; D ambiguous. TRBV6-7 carries the ORF label, with uncertain function. This CDR3 comprises 16 residues. The V gene lost 5 bases and the J gene lost 0 bases, with 13 bases spanning the gap. CDR3: CASSQDRNSNTGELFF. The CDR3 DNA sequence: TGTGCCAGCAGTCAAGATAGAAATTCGAACACCGGGGAGCTGTTTTTT.

The V and J genes are TRBV18 and TRBJ2-3; no clear D. The CDR3 consists of 16 residues. Trimming removed 3 bases from V and 1 base from J, with 14 bases in between. Germline V lookup: CDR1 KGHSH, CDR2 LQKENI. CDR3 nucleotides: TGTGCCAGCTCACCGACGGCTAATTGGGGCACAGATACGCAGTATTTT. Translation gives CASSPTANWGTDTQYF. Together with reference TRBV18 and TRBJ2-3, the CDR3 gives the full variable domain: NAGVMQNPRHLVRRRGQEARLRCSPMKGHSHVYWYRQLPEEGLKFMVYLQKENIIDESGMPKERFSAEFPKEGPSILRIQQVVRGDSAAYFCASSPTANWGTDTQYFGPGTRLTVL.

With respect to this clone: Other DNA sequences in this specimen translate into the identical CDR3. The chain couples TRBV28 to TRBJ2-7; no reliable D call. V was cut by 6 bases and J by 4 bases, with 10 bases left in between. In germline, CDR1 is MDHEN, CDR2 SYDVKM. The length of the CDR3 is 12 residues. The CDR3 DNA sequence: TGTGCCAGCAGCTTGTCCTCGTACGAGCAGTACTTC. Translation gives CASSLSSYEQYF.

CDR3 in DNA: TGTGCCAGCAGCTTGAGGCAAACTAATGAAAAACTGTTTTTT. Its protein is CASSLRQTNEKLFF. The chain employs TRBV7-9 and TRBJ1-4; D is ambiguous. Trimming pared 3 bases from V and 1 base from J, leaving 6 bases between. Per germline, CDR1 SEHNR and CDR2 FQNEAQ (reference sequence). The CDR3 loop spans 14 amino acids. Combining the CDR3 with reference TRBV7-9 and TRBJ1-4 gives the whole variable domain DTGVSQNPRHKITKRGQNVTFRCDPISEHNRLYWYRQTLGQGPEFLTYFQNEAQLEKSRLLSDRFSAERPKGSFSTLEIQRTEQGDSAMYLCASSLRQTNEKLFFGSGTQLSVL.

The rearrangement joins TRBV5-1 to TRBJ2-7; D is possibly TRBD1 or TRBD2 (5 bases each). V lost 7 bases, J lost 6 bases, and 23 bases lay in between. Per the germline V gene, CDR1 is SGHRS and CDR2 is YFSETQ. The CDR3 extends over 15 amino acids. CDR3 nucleotide sequence: TGCGCCAGCGGCCCAGGGCGGGTAAGCGCGCTCGAGCAGTACTTC. Its protein is CASGPGRVSALEQYF.

This chain links TRBV30 with TRBJ2-3, with a weak D call TRBD1 (5 bases). With 0 bases removed from V and 4 bases from J, the gap between germline ends came to 14 bases. CDR1 is GTSNPN, CDR2 SVGIG, per germline (reference sequence). This CDR3 region has 15 residues. The CDR3 sequence is CAWSVGAKVADTQYF. The CDR3 nucleotides are TGTGCCTGGAGTGTAGGGGCGAAAGTGGCAGATACGCAGTATTTT.

This chain connects TRBV6-5 to TRBJ2-7, with D possibly matching TRBD2 (6 bases). V lost 8 bases and J 5 bases, leaving 19 bases between the germline ends. CDR3 length: 14 amino acids. The germline V gene encodes CDR1 MNHEY and CDR2 SVGAGI. The CDR3 loop reads CASHPPGRGDEQYF. CDR3 bases: TGTGCCAGCCATCCCCCCGGGAGAGGTGACGAGCAGTACTTC.

This clone showed up just once. The chain has TRBV11-3 and TRBJ2-3, with TRBD2 as a possible D gene (5 bases). The CDR3 covers 13 residues. V lost 1 base and J lost 5, with 7 bases in between. CDR1 and CDR2 from the germline V gene are SGHNT and YENEEA. The CDR3 here is CASSLAGGDTQYF. CDR3 sequence (DNA): TGTGCCAGCAGCTTAGCTGGAGGAGATACGCAGTATTTT.

V gene TRBV9 combines with J gene TRBJ2-7, with D hard to call. V was trimmed by 7 bases and J by 2 bases, leaving 1 base between them. From germline, CDR1 is SGDLS and CDR2 YYNGEE. CDR3 size: 9 residues. In DNA, the CDR3 is TGTGCCAGCCCCTACGAGCAGTACTTC. The encoded protein is CASPYEQYF.

V usage is TRBV30 and J usage is TRBJ2-2; D gene ambiguous. The V end lost 0 bases, the J end lost 7 bases, and 9 bases lay between the germline ends. This CDR3 region has 13 residues. Per the germline V gene, CDR1 is GTSNPN and CDR2 is SVGIG (reference sequence). The DNA of the CDR3 is TGTGCCTGGAGTGTATTAAGCGTCGGGGAGCTGTTTTTT. Translated: CAWSVLSVGELFF.

The CDR3 spells CASSHSGRARGGELFF. The CDR3 DNA sequence: TGTGCCAGCAGCCATAGCGGGAGGGCTCGGGGCGGGGAGCTGTTTTTT. The J gene is TRBJ2-2, the V gene TRBV13; TRBD2 matches 11 bases. The CDR3 covers 16 residues. Germline V gives CDR1 PRHDT, CDR2 FYEKMQ (reference sequence). J gave up 7 bases and V 5 bases, and 9 bases lay outside the gene matches.

The CDR3 loop reads CASRKSGTQETQYF. The CDR3 nucleotides read TGTGCCAGCAGGAAAAGCGGAACCCAAGAGACCCAGTACTTC. This chain joins TRBV27 and TRBJ2-5; the D gene is possibly TRBD2 (5 bases). V was pared by 6 bases and J by 1 base, with 12 bases between. The CDR3 length is 14 residues. The V gene's germline CDR1 is MNHEY and CDR2 SMNVEV (reference sequence).

The chain combines TRBV4-2 with TRBJ2-2, with 13 positions matching TRBD2. From germline, CDR1 is LGHNA and CDR2 YNFKEQ. The CDR3 extends over 17 amino acids. Unmatched junction bases numbered 6, after V lost 4 bases and J lost 4 bases. This CDR3 reads CASSPGLAGRSTGELFF. The CDR3, as DNA: TGTGCCAGCAGCCCGGGACTAGCGGGACGAAGCACCGGGGAGCTGTTTTTT.

By sample fraction, this clone is medium-sized (0.01 to 0.1%). The chain employs TRBV20-1 and TRBJ2-7; D gene ambiguous. V was pared by 3 bases and J by 4 bases, with 7 bases between. Germline V gene sequence: CDR1 DFQATT, CDR2 SNEGSKA (reference sequence). The CDR3 sequence is 11 residues long. The CDR3 coding sequence is TGCAGTGCTAGTATTAAGTACGAGCAGTACTTC. Its protein is CSASIKYEQYF.